This T cell receptor beta chain comes out of a study of cytomegalovirus exposure and HLA in healthy donors. This clone was seen once. The primer mix had 60 Vbeta and 13 Jbeta primers. The table came from immunoSEQ multiplex PCR; TCRdb's copy has only in-frame clones and leaves some out. The data hold about 120,000 clones, with approximately 80% observed a single time. Germline V gene sequence: CDR1 SEHNR, CDR2 FQNEAQ (reference sequence). This CDR3 comprises 13 residues. Trimming shortened V by 0 bases and J by 3 bases, and 6 bases separated the two germline ends. The sequence was obtained from a woman aged 40 to 50 in good health and CMV-seronegative. The sequenced sample was PBMCs. This sequence joins TRBV7-9 and TRBJ2-7; D is possibly TRBD2 (6 bases). For the CDR3, the DNA is TGTGCCAGCAGCTTAGCGGGAGGCTACGAGCAGTACTTC. This gives the protein CASSLAGGYEQYF.